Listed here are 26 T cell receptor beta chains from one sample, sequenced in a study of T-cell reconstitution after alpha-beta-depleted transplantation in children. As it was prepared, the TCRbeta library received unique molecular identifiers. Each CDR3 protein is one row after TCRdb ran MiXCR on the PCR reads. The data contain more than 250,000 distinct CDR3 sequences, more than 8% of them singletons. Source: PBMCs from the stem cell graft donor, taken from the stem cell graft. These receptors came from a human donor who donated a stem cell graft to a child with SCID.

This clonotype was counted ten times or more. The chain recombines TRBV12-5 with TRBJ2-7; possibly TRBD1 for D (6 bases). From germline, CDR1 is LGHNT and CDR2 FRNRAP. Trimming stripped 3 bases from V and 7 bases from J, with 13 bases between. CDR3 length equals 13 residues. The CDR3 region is CASGLQGLFEQYF. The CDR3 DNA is TGTGCTAGTGGTTTACAGGGATTGTTTGAGCAGTACTTC.

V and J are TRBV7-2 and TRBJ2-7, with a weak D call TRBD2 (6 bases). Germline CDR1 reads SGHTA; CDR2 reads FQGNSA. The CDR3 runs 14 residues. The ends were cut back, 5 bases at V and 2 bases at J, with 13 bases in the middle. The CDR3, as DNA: TGTGCCAGCAGCATCGGACTACCTACCTACGAGCAGTACTTC. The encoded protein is CASSIGLPTYEQYF.

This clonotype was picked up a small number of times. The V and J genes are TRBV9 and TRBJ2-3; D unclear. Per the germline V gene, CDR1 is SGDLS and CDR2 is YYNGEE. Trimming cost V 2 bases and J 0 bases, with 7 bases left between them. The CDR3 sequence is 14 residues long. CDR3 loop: CASSVGDSTDTQYF. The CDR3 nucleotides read TGTGCCAGCAGCGTCGGAGACAGCACAGATACGCAGTATTTT. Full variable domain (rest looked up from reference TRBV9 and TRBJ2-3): DSGVTQTPKHLITATGQRVTLRCSPRSGDLSVYWYQQSLDQGLQFLIQYYNGEERAKGNILERFSAQQFPDLHSELNLSSLELGDSALYFCASSVGDSTDTQYFGPGTRLTVL.

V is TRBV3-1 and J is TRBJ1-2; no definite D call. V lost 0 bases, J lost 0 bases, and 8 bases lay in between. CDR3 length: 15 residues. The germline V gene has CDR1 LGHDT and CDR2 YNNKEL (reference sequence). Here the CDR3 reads CASSQEGTSNYGYTF. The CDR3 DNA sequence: TGTGCCAGCAGCCAAGAAGGCACCTCTAACTATGGCTACACCTTC.

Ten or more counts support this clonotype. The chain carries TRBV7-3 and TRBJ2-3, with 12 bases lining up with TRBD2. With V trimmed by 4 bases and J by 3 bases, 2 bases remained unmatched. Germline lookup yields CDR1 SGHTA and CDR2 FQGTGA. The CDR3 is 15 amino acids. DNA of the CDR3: TGTGCCAGCAGCTCTAGCGGGGGGGCTACAGATACGCAGTATTTT. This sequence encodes CASSSSGGATDTQYF.

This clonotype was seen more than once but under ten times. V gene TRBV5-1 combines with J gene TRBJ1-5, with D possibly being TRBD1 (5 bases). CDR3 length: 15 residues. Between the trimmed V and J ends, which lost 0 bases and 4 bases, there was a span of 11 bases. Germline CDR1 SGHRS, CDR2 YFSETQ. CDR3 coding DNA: TGCGCCAGCAGCTTGGAGGGGTATGGGAATCAGCCCCAGCATTTT. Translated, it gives CASSLEGYGNQPQHF.

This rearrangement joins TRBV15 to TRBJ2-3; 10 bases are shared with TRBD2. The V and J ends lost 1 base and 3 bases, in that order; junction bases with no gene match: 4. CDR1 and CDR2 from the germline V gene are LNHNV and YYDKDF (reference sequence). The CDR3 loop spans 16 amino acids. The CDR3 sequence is CATSRGVAGGTDTQYF. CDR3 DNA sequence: TGTGCCACCAGCAGAGGGGTAGCGGGGGGTACAGATACGCAGTATTTT.

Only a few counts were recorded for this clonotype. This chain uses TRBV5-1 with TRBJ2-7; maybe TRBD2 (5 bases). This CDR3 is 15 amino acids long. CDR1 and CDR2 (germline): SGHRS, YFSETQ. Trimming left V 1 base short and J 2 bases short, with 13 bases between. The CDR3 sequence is CASSLSIPGTYEQYF. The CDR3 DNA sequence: TGCGCCAGCAGCTTGTCTATCCCGGGAACCTACGAGCAGTACTTC.

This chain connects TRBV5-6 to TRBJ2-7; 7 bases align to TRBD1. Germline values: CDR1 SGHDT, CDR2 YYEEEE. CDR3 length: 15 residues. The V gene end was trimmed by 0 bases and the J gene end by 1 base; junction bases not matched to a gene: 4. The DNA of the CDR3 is TGTGCCAGCAGCTTGGGAAGGGGGCGATCCTACGAGCAGTACTTC. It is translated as CASSLGRGRSYEQYF.

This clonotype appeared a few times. CDR3 residues: CSARDGKGPVYEQYF. CDR3 bases: TGCAGTGCTAGAGATGGGAAGGGTCCAGTCTACGAGCAGTACTTC. This chain uses TRBV20-1 with TRBJ2-7; D ambiguous. Looked up from germline, CDR1 is DFQATT and CDR2 is SNEGSKA (reference sequence). Trimming left V 0 bases short and J 3 bases short, with 15 bases between. The CDR3 extends over 15 amino acids.

The CDR3 sequence: CAISELGKQFF. For the CDR3, the DNA is TGTGCCATCAGTGAGTTAGGCAAGCAGTTCTTC. The chain combines TRBV10-3 with TRBJ2-1; D unclear. Germline V gene lookup returns CDR1 ENHRY and CDR2 SYGVKD. The CDR3 covers 11 residues. Trimming pared 1 base from V and 11 bases from J, leaving 6 bases between.

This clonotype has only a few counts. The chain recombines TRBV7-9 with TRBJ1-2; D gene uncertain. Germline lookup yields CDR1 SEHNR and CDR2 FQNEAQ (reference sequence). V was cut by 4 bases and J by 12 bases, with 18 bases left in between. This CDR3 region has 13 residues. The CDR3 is CASSSSEVPLDTF. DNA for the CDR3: TGTGCCAGCAGCTCCTCCGAGGTCCCCCTCGACACCTTC.

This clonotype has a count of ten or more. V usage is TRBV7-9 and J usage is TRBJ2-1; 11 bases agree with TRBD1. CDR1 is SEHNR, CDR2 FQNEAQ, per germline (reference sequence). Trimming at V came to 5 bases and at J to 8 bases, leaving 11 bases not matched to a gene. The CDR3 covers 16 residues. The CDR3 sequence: CASSHNWDRGGDEQFF. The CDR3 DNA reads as TGTGCCAGCAGCCACAACTGGGACAGGGGGGGGGATGAGCAGTTCTTC.

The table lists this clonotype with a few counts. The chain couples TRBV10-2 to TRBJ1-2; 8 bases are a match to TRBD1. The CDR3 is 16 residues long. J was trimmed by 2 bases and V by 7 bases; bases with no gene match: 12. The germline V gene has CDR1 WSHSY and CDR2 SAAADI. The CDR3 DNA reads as TGCGCCAGCATGGGGTATGGGGACAGGAAGAACTATGGCTACACCTTC. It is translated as CASMGYGDRKNYGYTF.

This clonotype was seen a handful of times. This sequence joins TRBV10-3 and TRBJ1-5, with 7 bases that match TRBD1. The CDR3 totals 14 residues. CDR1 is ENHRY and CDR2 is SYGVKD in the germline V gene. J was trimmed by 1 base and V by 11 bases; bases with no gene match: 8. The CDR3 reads CAANPGQSNQPQHF. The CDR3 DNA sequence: TGTGCCGCTAATCCGGGACAGAGCAATCAGCCCCAGCATTTT.

The CDR3 spells CASSQDQAAGGPITGELFF. Written as DNA, the CDR3 is TGTGCCAGCAGCCAAGATCAGGCAGCGGGGGGGCCTATCACCGGGGAGCTGTTTTTT. This chain connects TRBV3-1 to TRBJ2-2, with 10 nucleotides matching TRBD2. The ends lost 0 bases at V and 4 bases at J; junction bases unmatched: 11. CDR3 length: 19 amino acids. CDR1 and CDR2 from the germline V gene are LGHDT and YNNKEL (reference sequence).

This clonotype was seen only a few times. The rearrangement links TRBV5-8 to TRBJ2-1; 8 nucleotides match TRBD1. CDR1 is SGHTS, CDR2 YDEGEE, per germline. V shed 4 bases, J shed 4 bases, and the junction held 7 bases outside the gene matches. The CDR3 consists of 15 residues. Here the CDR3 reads CASSLQGARYNEQFF. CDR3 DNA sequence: TGTGCCAGCAGCCTCCAGGGGGCTCGATACAATGAGCAGTTCTTC.

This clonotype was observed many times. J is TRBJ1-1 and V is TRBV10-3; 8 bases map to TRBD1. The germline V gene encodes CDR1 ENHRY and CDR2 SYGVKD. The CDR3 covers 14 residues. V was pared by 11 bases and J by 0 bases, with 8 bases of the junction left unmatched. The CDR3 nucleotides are TGTGCCGGTCGGCAGGGGGCCTTGAACACTGAAGCTTTCTTT. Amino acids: CAGRQGALNTEAFF.

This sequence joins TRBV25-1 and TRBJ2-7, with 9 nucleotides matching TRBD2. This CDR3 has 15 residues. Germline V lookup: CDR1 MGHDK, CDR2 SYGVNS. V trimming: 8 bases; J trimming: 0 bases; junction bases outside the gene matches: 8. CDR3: CASRESGGTSYEQYF. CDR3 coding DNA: TGTGCCAGCCGGGAAAGCGGGGGGACCTCCTACGAGCAGTACTTC.

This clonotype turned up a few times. The CDR3 reads CASSLGRALNTEAFF. As DNA, the CDR3 is TGTGCCAGCAGCTTAGGACGGGCCCTGAACACTGAAGCTTTCTTT. The chain uses TRBV7-9 and TRBJ1-1; D gene unclear. Germline values: CDR1 SEHNR, CDR2 FQNEAQ (reference sequence). The CDR3 runs to 15 residues. With 1 base removed from V and 0 bases from J, the gap between germline ends came to 9 bases.

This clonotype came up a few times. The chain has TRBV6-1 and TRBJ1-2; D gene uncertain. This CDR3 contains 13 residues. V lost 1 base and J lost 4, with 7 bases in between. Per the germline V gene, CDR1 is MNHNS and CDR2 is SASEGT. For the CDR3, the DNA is TGTGCCAGCAGTGAAGGGACGGGCTATGGCTACACCTTC. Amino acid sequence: CASSEGTGYGYTF.

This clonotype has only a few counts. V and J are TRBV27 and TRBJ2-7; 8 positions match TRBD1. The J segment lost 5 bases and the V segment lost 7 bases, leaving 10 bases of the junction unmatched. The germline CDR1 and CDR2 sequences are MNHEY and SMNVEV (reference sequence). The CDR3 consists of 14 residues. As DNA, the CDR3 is TGTGCCAGCAAAGGGGGACAGGACCACCACGAGCAGTACTTC. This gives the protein CASKGGQDHHEQYF.

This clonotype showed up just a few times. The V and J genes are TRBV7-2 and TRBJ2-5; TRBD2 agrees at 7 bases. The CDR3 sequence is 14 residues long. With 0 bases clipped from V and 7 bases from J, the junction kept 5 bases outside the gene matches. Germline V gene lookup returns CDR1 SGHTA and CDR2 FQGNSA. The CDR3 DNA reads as TGTGCCAGCAGCTTAGCGGGGGGGAAGAGGACCCAGTACTTC. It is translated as CASSLAGGKRTQYF. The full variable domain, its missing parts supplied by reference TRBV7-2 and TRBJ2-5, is GAGVSQSPSNKVTEKGKDVELRCDPISGHTALYWYRQSLGQGLEFLIYFQGNSAPDKSGLPSDRFSAERTGGSVSTLTIQRTQQEDSAVYLCASSLAGGKRTQYFGPGTRLLVL.

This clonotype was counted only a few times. The CDR3: CASKNAPDGSYEQYF. For the CDR3, the DNA is TGTGCCAGCAAGAATGCCCCGGACGGATCCTACGAGCAGTACTTC. The chain combines TRBV6-1 with TRBJ2-7, with D uncertain. Germline assignment: CDR1 MNHNS and CDR2 SASEGT. V was shortened by 7 bases and J by 1 base, with 17 bases between the two germline ends. There are 15 residues in the CDR3.

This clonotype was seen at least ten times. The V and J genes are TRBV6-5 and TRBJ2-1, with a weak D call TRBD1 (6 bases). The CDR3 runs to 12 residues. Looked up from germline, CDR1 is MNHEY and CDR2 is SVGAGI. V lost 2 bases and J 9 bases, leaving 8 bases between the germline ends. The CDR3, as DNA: TGTGCCAGCAGTTACGTAGGGGGTGAGCAGTTCTTC. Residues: CASSYVGGEQFF.

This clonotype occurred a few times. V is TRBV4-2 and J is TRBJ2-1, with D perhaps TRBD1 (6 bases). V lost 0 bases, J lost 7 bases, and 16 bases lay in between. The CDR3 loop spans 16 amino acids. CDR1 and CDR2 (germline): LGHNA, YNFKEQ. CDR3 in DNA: TGTGCCAGCAGCCAAGAAGGTCGGCAGGGGAGTAATGAGCAGTTCTTC. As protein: CASSQEGRQGSNEQFF.